This TCR beta chain derives from a study of cytomegalovirus exposure and HLA in healthy donors. Study-wide context: Among the approximately 400 genotyped donors, 81% were placed in the Caucasian-associated ancestry cluster.

Note on this clone: Antigen unknown.

A multiplex PCR was run with 60 Vbeta primers and 13 Jbeta primers. Sequencing used immunoSEQ multiplex PCR; TCRdb keeps in-frame clones, though not all of them. Among roughly 150,000 clones listed, around 80% were seen once. Study observations and caveats: In a later analysis, V- and J-gene trimming of beta chains associated with a DCLRE1C missense variant, replicated independently. In an earlier analysis, in under 700 donors, most V segments appeared productive either ~87% or ~30% of the time. Most subjects' HLA-A and HLA-B alleles were reportedly predicted from TCR beta sequences.

The source material was PBMCs. This TCR came from a woman in her thirties or forties in good health and CMV-seronegative.

The CDR3 loop reads CASSLLIRAGNTGELFF. The CDR3 DNA is TGTGCCAGCAGTTTATTGATCAGGGCCGGGAACACCGGGGAGCTGTTTTTT. V usage is TRBV27 and J usage is TRBJ2-2; TRBD1 is a possible D gene (5 bases). There are 17 residues in the CDR3. V lost 1 base and J lost 1, with 13 bases in between. Germline CDR1 is MNHEY and CDR2 is SMNVEV (reference sequence).